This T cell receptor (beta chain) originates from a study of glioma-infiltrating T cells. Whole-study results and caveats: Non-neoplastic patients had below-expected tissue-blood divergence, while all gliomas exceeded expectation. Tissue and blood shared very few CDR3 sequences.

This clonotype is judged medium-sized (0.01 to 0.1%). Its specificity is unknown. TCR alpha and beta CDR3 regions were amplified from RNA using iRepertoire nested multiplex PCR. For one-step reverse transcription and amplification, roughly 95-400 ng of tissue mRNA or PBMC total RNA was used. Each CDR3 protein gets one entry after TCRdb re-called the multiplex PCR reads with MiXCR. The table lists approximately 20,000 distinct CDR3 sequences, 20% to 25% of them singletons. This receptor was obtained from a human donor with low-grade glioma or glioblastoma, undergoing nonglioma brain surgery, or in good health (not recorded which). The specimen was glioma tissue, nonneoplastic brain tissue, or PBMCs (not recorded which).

The CDR3 spells CASSSLTSGENTDTQYF. DNA of the CDR3: TGTGCCAGCTCCTCCCTGACTAGCGGGGAAAACACAGATACGCAGTATTTT. The V and J genes are TRBV27 and TRBJ2-3; 11 positions match TRBD2. This CDR3 spans 17 amino acids. Germline V gene lookup returns CDR1 MNHEY and CDR2 SMNVEV (reference sequence). With V trimmed by 8 bases and J by 2 bases, 12 bases remained unmatched.